Each of the 12 T cell receptor beta chains below was sequenced from the same sample in a study of shared clonotypes between healthy human individuals. Clones were read by immunoSEQ multiplex PCR, and TCRdb kept only the in-frame ones, dropping some. The sample consists of about 2.1 million clones, just over 90% of them appearing once. Naive CD8 populations comprised CD45RO-negative cells positively selected for CCR7, excluding terminally differentiated effector memory CD45RA+ cells. The sample comprised naive CD8+ T cells from PBMCs. The receptors shown here come from a man between 18 and 35 years old in good health. Some clones in this sample may be carry-over from other donors' samples.

This clone was observed once. J is TRBJ1-1 and V is TRBV7-9; unclear D gene. CDR1 is SEHNR and CDR2 is FQNEAQ in the germline V gene (reference sequence). Trimming removed 1 base from V and 1 base from J, with 7 bases in between. This CDR3 contains 14 residues. The CDR3, as DNA: TGTGCCAGCAGCTTAGTGGTGGGGAACACTGAAGCTTTCTTT. Translated, it gives CASSLVVGNTEAFF.

The chain has TRBV6-5 and TRBJ2-7; TRBD1 might be the D (5 bases). This CDR3 contains 13 residues. Germline V gene lookup returns CDR1 MNHEY and CDR2 SVGAGI. Trimming removed 7 bases from V and 3 bases from J, with 13 bases in between. CDR3 nucleotide sequence: TGTGCCAGCACCTTTGGGGCGGACTACGAGCAGTACTTC. It yields the protein CASTFGADYEQYF.

V and J are TRBV6-5 and TRBJ1-2, with D tentatively TRBD1 (6 bases). This CDR3 is 14 amino acids long. Trimming took off 5 bases at V and 8 bases at J, with 18 bases between the two ends. Germline-derived CDR1 and CDR2 are MNHEY and SVGAGI. CDR3 nucleotides: TGTGCCAGCAGTCCCATGGGGGGCCGACCCGGCTACACCTTC. Residues: CASSPMGGRPGYTF.

The CDR3 nucleotides are TGTGCCAGCAGTTACGGGAGGCAGACCTACGAGCAGTACTTC. This codes for CASSYGRQTYEQYF. The chain is built from TRBV28 and TRBJ2-7, with 7 positions matching TRBD2. CDR3 length equals 14 residues. V was pared by 4 bases and J by 2 bases, with 5 bases of the junction left unmatched. The germline CDR1 and CDR2 sequences are MDHEN and SYDVKM.

The genes are TRBV9 and TRBJ1-4, with 7 nucleotides matching TRBD1. J lost 8 bases, V lost 4 bases, and 11 bases had no gene match. This CDR3 has 15 residues. CDR1 SGDLS and CDR2 YYNGEE come from the germline V gene. The DNA of the CDR3 is TGTGCCAGCAGCTCTCACAGGGGATCTGGGGAAAAACTGTTTTTT. As protein: CASSSHRGSGEKLFF.

This rearrangement joins TRBV7-9 to TRBJ2-7; D is possibly TRBD1 (5 bases). Per germline, CDR1 SEHNR and CDR2 FQNEAQ (reference sequence). Deletions cut 3 bases from V and 5 bases from J, with 8 bases between. The CDR3 is 12 residues long. CDR3 loop: CASSFRVHEQYF. In nucleotides, the CDR3 is TGTGCCAGCAGCTTCAGGGTCCACGAGCAGTACTTC.

This chain links TRBV27 with TRBJ2-3; D gene unclear. Trimming left V 4 bases short and J 5 bases short, with 7 bases between. CDR1 MNHEY and CDR2 SMNVEV come from the germline V gene (reference sequence). The CDR3 sequence is 12 residues long. CDR3 sequence: CASSYKGDTQYF. The CDR3 bases are TGTGCCAGCAGTTACAAGGGAGATACGCAGTATTTT.

The chain couples TRBV5-1 to TRBJ2-5; a weak D match, TRBD1 (6 bases). The V end lost 3 bases, the J end lost 4 bases, and 28 bases lay between the germline ends. CDR3 length: 19 residues. Germline V gives CDR1 SGHRS, CDR2 YFSETQ. This CDR3 reads CASSSAGTGQDLWGETQYF. The CDR3 DNA follows: TGCGCCAGCAGCTCGGCCGGCACAGGGCAGGACCTTTGGGGAGAGACCCAGTACTTC.

The rearrangement uses TRBV14 and TRBJ2-1, with 13 nucleotides matching TRBD2. Germline V gives CDR1 SGHDN, CDR2 FVKESK. J gave up 9 bases and V 4 bases, and 9 bases lay outside the gene matches. The CDR3 is made up of 16 amino acids. CDR3 sequence (DNA): TGTGCCAGCAGCCCGCCACTAGCGGGAGGGAGAGGTGAGCAGTTCTTC. Translation gives CASSPPLAGGRGEQFF.

The gene calls are TRBV7-3 and TRBJ2-7, with TRBD1 matching 7 bases. The trim removed 5 bases at V and 4 bases at J, leaving 5 bases unmatched. This CDR3 contains 13 residues. Germline lookup yields CDR1 SGHTA and CDR2 FQGTGA. The CDR3 sequence is CASSIDREYEQYF. As DNA, the CDR3 is TGTGCCAGCAGCATAGACAGGGAGTACGAGCAGTACTTC.

This clone was recorded once. The V call is TRBV19, the J call TRBJ1-2; no definite D call. The CDR3 spans 15 residues. V lost 3 bases and J 8 bases, leaving 19 bases between the germline ends. The germline V gene has CDR1 LNHDA and CDR2 SQIVND (reference sequence). CDR3 DNA: TGTGCCAGTAGTATCCTCGAGACGGCTCCCCGGGGCTACACCTTC. Translating gives CASSILETAPRGYTF.

The rearrangement links TRBV10-2 to TRBJ2-1; D is perhaps TRBD1 (6 bases). The CDR3 has 12 residues. CDR1 WSHSY and CDR2 SAAADI come from the germline V gene. Trimming removed 6 bases at V and 7 bases at J, with 10 bases between. Written as DNA, the CDR3 is TGCGCCAGCAGCCGAGACAGGAATGAGCAGTTCTTC. This encodes CASSRDRNEQFF.